These T cell receptor beta chains were read from a single sample in a study of blood T cell repertoires in COVID-19. Data came from immunoSEQ multiplex PCR; TCRdb stores just in-frame clones and leaves some out. The sample includes 180,000 or so clones, about 83% of them seen just once. Sequenced input: peripheral blood. Receptors were obtained from a person between 65 and 80 years old with COVID-19, enrolled during active disease. Each CDR3 is given without its conserved first and last residue.

cdr3_length: 10
v_call: TRBV6-2/TRBV6-3
cdr3_aa: ASSGSSYEQY

cdr3_length: 13
v_call: TRBV19
cdr3_aa: ASSPQGSVGEKLF

cdr3_length: 13
v_call: TRBV7-2
cdr3_aa: ASSSLGQANSPLH

cdr3_length: 10
v_call: TRBV18
cdr3_aa: ASSPGGETQY

cdr3_length: 10
v_call: TRBV6-5
cdr3_aa: ASNNRVGEQY

cdr3_length: 11
v_call: TRBV5-5
cdr3_aa: ASSEVWDQPQH

cdr3_length: 12
v_call: TRBV5-1
cdr3_aa: ASSLGTGHTEAF

cdr3_length: 14
v_call: TRBV6-6
cdr3_aa: ASGIGQVISNYGYT

cdr3_length: 12
v_call: TRBV7-9
cdr3_aa: ASSFGGADAPLH

cdr3_length: 11
v_call: TRBV6-2/TRBV6-3
cdr3_aa: ASSTGPQETQY

cdr3_length: 12
v_call: TRBV11-2
cdr3_aa: ASSLAVSNSPLH

cdr3_length: 13
v_call: TRBV5-6
cdr3_aa: ASSTGTGYDTEAF

cdr3_length: 12
v_call: TRBV6-2/TRBV6-3
cdr3_aa: ASSLDRVNSALH

cdr3_length: 12
v_call: TRBV5-8
cdr3_aa: ASSFGRAGNTIY

cdr3_length: 12
v_call: TRBV7-2
cdr3_aa: ASSLVVSADTQY

cdr3_length: 11
v_call: TRBV30
cdr3_aa: AWTGTGLNEQF

cdr3_length: 11
v_call: TRBV12-3/TRBV12-4
cdr3_aa: ASSPGAGNTIY

cdr3_length: 11
v_call: TRBV28
cdr3_aa: ASRESGANVLT

cdr3_length: 12
v_call: TRBV3-1/TRBV3-2
cdr3_aa: ASSGWTGRYEQY

cdr3_length: 10
v_call: TRBV11-2
cdr3_aa: ASSSPTAEQY

cdr3_length: 11
v_call: TRBV6-6
cdr3_aa: ASSPGLNEKLF

cdr3_length: 9
v_call: TRBV30
cdr3_aa: AWSRSEKQY

cdr3_length: 12
v_call: TRBV3-1/TRBV3-2
cdr3_aa: ASWTTGTAHEQY

cdr3_length: 12
v_call: TRBV19
cdr3_aa: ASSIRDRDYGYT

cdr3_length: 13
v_call: TRBV14
cdr3_aa: ASSHYRERTGELF

cdr3_length: 15
v_call: TRBV6-6
cdr3_aa: ASRRPGTGGGNQPQH

cdr3_length: 12
v_call: TRBV5-5
cdr3_aa: ASSLKSGNNEQF

cdr3_length: 14
v_call: TRBV29-1
cdr3_aa: SALPVLGQTNYGYT

cdr3_length: 10
v_call: TRBV29-1
cdr3_aa: SVARRGYEQY

cdr3_length: 13
v_call: TRBV7-2
cdr3_aa: ASSLEGLSNQPQH

cdr3_length: 11
v_call: TRBV30
cdr3_aa: AWSARGGYGYT

cdr3_length: 12
v_call: TRBV29-1
cdr3_aa: SVALSGGQETQY

cdr3_length: 13
v_call: TRBV6-1
cdr3_aa: ASSEVYEGVYEQY

cdr3_length: 11
v_call: TRBV19
cdr3_aa: ATTTGTNQPQH

cdr3_length: 16
v_call: TRBV20-1
cdr3_aa: SASVELRWPAYNSPLH

cdr3_length: 12
v_call: TRBV7-8
cdr3_aa: ASSRGGATVTQY

cdr3_length: 13
v_call: TRBV19
cdr3_aa: ASGGLAGGTETQY

cdr3_length: 12
v_call: TRBV7-9
cdr3_aa: ASSQGTGRHEQY

cdr3_length: 15
v_call: TRBV3-1/TRBV3-2
cdr3_aa: ASSQRERTGANYEQY

cdr3_length: 16
v_call: TRBV4-3
cdr3_aa: ASSQVVGRVATNEKLF

cdr3_length: 14
v_call: TRBV19
cdr3_aa: ASSIPGGGMSTEAF

cdr3_length: 15
v_call: TRBV9
cdr3_aa: ASSPWEGDPYNSPLH

cdr3_length: 12
v_call: TRBV19
cdr3_aa: ASSYLAGVDEQF

cdr3_length: 16
v_call: TRBV9
cdr3_aa: ASSVTISSHNSGNTIY

cdr3_length: 13
v_call: TRBV18
cdr3_aa: ASSLSGGSYNEQF